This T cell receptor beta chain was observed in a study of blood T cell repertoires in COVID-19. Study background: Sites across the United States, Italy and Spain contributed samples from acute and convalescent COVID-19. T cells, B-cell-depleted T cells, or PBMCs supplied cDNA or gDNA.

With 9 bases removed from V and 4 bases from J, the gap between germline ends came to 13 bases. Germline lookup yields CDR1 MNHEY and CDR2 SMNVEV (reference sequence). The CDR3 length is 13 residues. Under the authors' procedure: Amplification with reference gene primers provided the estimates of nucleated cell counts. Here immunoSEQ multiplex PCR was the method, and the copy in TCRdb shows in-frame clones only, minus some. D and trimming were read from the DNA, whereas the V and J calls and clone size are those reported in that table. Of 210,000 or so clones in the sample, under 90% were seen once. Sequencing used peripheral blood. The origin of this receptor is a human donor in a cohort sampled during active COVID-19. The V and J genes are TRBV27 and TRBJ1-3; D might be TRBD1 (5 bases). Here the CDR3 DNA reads TGTGCCAGTCATGGAGGGGTCGGAAACACCATATATTTT. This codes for CASHGGVGNTIYF.